Listed below are T cell receptor beta chains from one sample, sequenced in a study of cytomegalovirus exposure and HLA in healthy donors. Here immunoSEQ multiplex PCR was the method, and the copy in TCRdb shows in-frame clones only, minus some. The sample includes 150,000 or so clones, about three quarters seen only once; the top ten take approximately 1.6%. Material for sequencing was PBMCs. The source of these receptors is a girl aged 5-17 years in good health and CMV-seronegative. CDR3s include the opening cysteine and the closing phenylalanine or tryptophan. D genes are given only for firm matches. Only part of the rows carry a size: once, few, many, or a class if the clone is expanded.

D	J	size	V	length	CDR3	DNA
-	TRBJ2-3	-	TRBV11-1	16	CASSIPTEVYTDTQYF	TGTGCCAGCTCAATACCGACCGAGGTTTACACAGATACGCAGTATTTT
TRBD2	TRBJ2-2	once	TRBV7-3	15	CASSSGLENTGELFF	TGTGCCAGCAGTTCCGGACTAGAGAACACCGGGGAGCTGTTTTTT
TRBD2	TRBJ2-1	-	TRBV6-4	14	CASSELAGGNEQFF	TGTGCCAGCAGTGAGTTAGCGGGGGGGAATGAGCAGTTCTTC
TRBD2	TRBJ2-6	-	TRBV5-1	17	CASSPGRVVSGANVLTF	TGCGCCAGCAGCCCGGGGAGGGTGGTCTCTGGGGCCAACGTCCTGACTTTC
TRBD1	TRBJ1-6	-	TRBV2	13	CASGDRDNSPLHF	TGTGCCAGTGGAGACAGGGATAATTCACCCCTCCACTTT
-	TRBJ2-1	-	TRBV7-6	16	CASSSEEEVSYNEQFF	TGTGCCAGCAGCTCTGAAGAGGAGGTCTCCTACAATGAGCAGTTCTTC
-	TRBJ1-2	-	TRBV2	12	CASSTGIRGYTF	TGTGCCAGCAGTACAGGGATAAGAGGCTACACCTTC
TRBD1	TRBJ2-3	-	TRBV6-1	15	CASSHSGQGTDTQYF	TGTGCCAGCTCTCACTCGGGACAGGGCACAGATACGCAGTATTTT
-	TRBJ2-1	-	TRBV11-2	13	CASSSTGINEQFF	TGTGCCAGCAGCTCTACAGGGATCAATGAGCAGTTCTTC
-	TRBJ1-1	-	TRBV6-6	11	CASIRDTEAFF	TGTGCCAGCATCCGGGACACTGAAGCTTTCTTT
-	TRBJ2-1	-	TRBV27	13	CASRVNSYNEQFF	TGTGCCAGCAGGGTAAACAGTTACAATGAGCAGTTCTTC
TRBD2	TRBJ2-5	-	TRBV7-7	15	CASSQTSGKEETQYF	TGTGCCAGCAGCCAAACTAGCGGGAAGGAAGAGACCCAGTACTTC
-	TRBJ1-2	-	TRBV5-6	16	CASSLGGDSSYLGYTF	TGTGCCAGCAGCTTGGGGGGGGACTCCTCCTATTTGGGCTACACCTTC
-	TRBJ2-6	-	TRBV4-1	16	CASSQEAGQGANVLTF	TGCGCCAGCAGCCAAGAGGCAGGGCAGGGGGCCAACGTCCTGACTTTC
TRBD1	TRBJ2-3	-	TRBV10-1	15	CASSVGTGSTDTQYF	TGCGCCAGCAGCGTCGGGACAGGGAGCACAGATACGCAGTATTTT
-	TRBJ2-7	-	TRBV4-1	14	CASSQVGQKYEQYF	TGCGCCAGCAGCCAAGTCGGACAGAAATACGAGCAGTACTTC
-	TRBJ1-1	few	TRBV10-3	12	CAISEGSTEAFF	TGTGCCATCAGTGAGGGGAGTACTGAAGCTTTCTTT
TRBD1	TRBJ2-3	-	TRBV19	15	CASSNRGPHTDTQYF	TGTGCCAGTAGTAACAGGGGGCCCCACACAGATACGCAGTATTTT
TRBD2	TRBJ2-7	-	TRBV4-1	15	CASSQGLAGDGEQYF	TGCGCCAGCAGCCAAGGGCTAGCGGGGGATGGCGAGCAGTACTTC
-	TRBJ2-2	few	TRBV7-7	16	CASSLNPGINTGELFF	TGTGCCAGCAGCTTAAACCCAGGGATAAACACCGGGGAGCTGTTTTTT
-	TRBJ2-1	-	TRBV13	12	CASSYAGFEQFF	TGTGCCAGCAGTTATGCGGGGTTTGAGCAGTTCTTC
-	TRBJ2-5	few	TRBV19	15	CASSIAGYGEETQYF	TGTGCCAGTAGTATAGCGGGATATGGGGAAGAGACCCAGTACTTC
TRBD2	TRBJ2-1	-	TRBV6-1	14	CATGKRGDLVEQFF	TGTGCCACCGGGAAGCGGGGGGATTTAGTTGAGCAGTTCTTC
-	TRBJ1-2	few	TRBV9	16	CASSVAPREDIYGYTF	TGTGCCAGCAGCGTAGCCCCCAGGGAAGACATCTATGGCTACACCTTC
-	TRBJ2-3	-	TRBV9	19	CASSVNPGSGDSSTDTQYF	TGTGCCAGCAGCGTAAACCCGGGGTCAGGGGATTCTAGCACAGATACGCAGTATTTT
TRBD2	TRBJ2-3	-	TRBV7-3	16	CASSSNLAGYTDTQYF	TGTGCCAGCAGCTCGAATCTAGCGGGGTACACAGATACGCAGTATTTT
-	TRBJ2-7	-	TRBV25-1	11	CASSNSYEQYF	TGTGCCAGCAGCAACTCCTACGAGCAGTACTTC
-	TRBJ2-1	once	TRBV29-1	11	CSLINYNEQFF	TGCAGCCTAATAAACTACAATGAGCAGTTCTTC